These T cell receptor beta chains were read from a single sample in a study of blood T cells in healthy people across ages. TCRdb re-derived calls from the 5' RACE reads in MiXCR, one entry per CDR3 protein. The table records 550,000 to 600,000 distinct CDR3 sequences, 25% to 30% of them present only once. Sequenced material: blood. These receptors were taken from a woman between 65 and 79 years old in good health. Both conserved end residues are part of each CDR3. Fields, in order: D gene, clone size, CDR3 length, V gene, CDR3 protein. D genes are given only for firm matches. Size tells how often a clone was seen (once, few, many) or the class of an expanded clone, and some rows leave it out.

d_call: -
clone_size: few
cdr3_length: 15
v_call: TRBV27
cdr3_aa: CASSSARGDYNEQFF

d_call: -
clone_size: few
cdr3_length: 16
v_call: TRBV6-6
cdr3_aa: CASSYYRIPSGNTIYF

d_call: -
clone_size: -
cdr3_length: 16
v_call: TRBV20-1
cdr3_aa: CSARDNKRNLYNEQFF

d_call: -
clone_size: few
cdr3_length: 14
v_call: TRBV11-2
cdr3_aa: CASSSDPWEQPQHF

d_call: -
clone_size: -
cdr3_length: 12
v_call: TRBV7-8
cdr3_aa: CASSLVGRVWVF

d_call: -
clone_size: -
cdr3_length: 13
v_call: TRBV3-1
cdr3_aa: CASSPTAAYEQYF

d_call: TRBD1
clone_size: -
cdr3_length: 15
v_call: TRBV6-2/TRBV6-3
cdr3_aa: CASSYSTGKLNEQFF

d_call: -
clone_size: few
cdr3_length: 15
v_call: TRBV4-2
cdr3_aa: CASSQSPTGNYGYTF

d_call: -
clone_size: many
cdr3_length: 15
v_call: TRBV7-9
cdr3_aa: CASSLARTSSETQYF

d_call: TRBD2
clone_size: many
cdr3_length: 15
v_call: TRBV20-1
cdr3_aa: CSAAASGDPWETQYF

d_call: -
clone_size: -
cdr3_length: 16
v_call: TRBV3-1
cdr3_aa: CASSLSETTRTYGYTF

d_call: -
clone_size: -
cdr3_length: 15
v_call: TRBV24-1
cdr3_aa: CATSDAGLGKNIQYF

d_call: TRBD2
clone_size: few
cdr3_length: 19
v_call: TRBV4-2
cdr3_aa: CVSSQEGSSAGGPADTQYF

d_call: TRBD1
clone_size: -
cdr3_length: 15
v_call: TRBV7-2
cdr3_aa: CASSLKGGRFYEQYF

d_call: TRBD1
clone_size: few
cdr3_length: 15
v_call: TRBV7-3
cdr3_aa: CASSPTGTGTETQYF

d_call: -
clone_size: -
cdr3_length: 13
v_call: TRBV7-2
cdr3_aa: CASSLEAGLEAFF

d_call: TRBD1
clone_size: few
cdr3_length: 15
v_call: TRBV5-1
cdr3_aa: CASKTGGGLREKLFF

d_call: -
clone_size: -
cdr3_length: 12
v_call: TRBV7-2
cdr3_aa: CASSVDTYEQYF

d_call: -
clone_size: few
cdr3_length: 15
v_call: TRBV5-1
cdr3_aa: CASSWRAPGGETQYF

d_call: -
clone_size: -
cdr3_length: 13
v_call: TRBV5-1
cdr3_aa: CASSLGQYETQYF

d_call: -
clone_size: -
cdr3_length: 15
v_call: TRBV11-2
cdr3_aa: CASSLGGRGTFGYTF

d_call: -
clone_size: -
cdr3_length: 16
v_call: TRBV5-1
cdr3_aa: CASSLGGAFEQETQYF

d_call: TRBD2
clone_size: few
cdr3_length: 16
v_call: TRBV9
cdr3_aa: CASSGGLAGGIDTQYF

d_call: TRBD1
clone_size: -
cdr3_length: 15
v_call: TRBV7-2
cdr3_aa: CASSLATGQVFGYTF

d_call: -
clone_size: -
cdr3_length: 14
v_call: TRBV2
cdr3_aa: CASSEGWSGNGYTF

d_call: -
clone_size: few
cdr3_length: 14
v_call: TRBV7-9
cdr3_aa: CASSPDTQNTEAFF

d_call: -
clone_size: -
cdr3_length: 15
v_call: TRBV6-1
cdr3_aa: CASSRQALNTGELFF

d_call: -
clone_size: few
cdr3_length: 15
v_call: TRBV4-2
cdr3_aa: CASSQGEAGANVLTF

d_call: -
clone_size: -
cdr3_length: 15
v_call: TRBV20-1
cdr3_aa: CSARRLLGSNQPQHF